The text below deals with one T cell receptor (beta chain). The study recruited exposed participants who had met a COVID-19 case within 2 weeks before entry. The source of the sample is a study of blood T cell repertoires in COVID-19. Study information: PBMCs, B-cell-depleted T cells, or T cells were the source of the cDNA or gDNA that made up the material.

The germline CDR1 and CDR2 sequences are SGHNT and YENEEA. The CDR3 runs to 14 residues. The ends were cut back, 3 bases at V and 8 bases at J, with 14 bases in the middle. The method was immunoSEQ multiplex PCR; TCRdb's version includes in-frame clones alone and lacks a portion of them. The sample gives 330,000 or so clones, around nine tenths of which show up once; 1% is in the top ten. The chain employs TRBV11-3 and TRBJ2-1; D call uncertain. The specimen was PBMCs or T cells enriched from blood (not recorded which). The TCR originated in a woman aged 25 to 45 who had been exposed to COVID-19. In DNA, the CDR3 is TGTGCCAGCAGCTTTGGCGGAGTTGAAGATGAGCAGTTCTTC. Protein: CASSFGGVEDEQFF.